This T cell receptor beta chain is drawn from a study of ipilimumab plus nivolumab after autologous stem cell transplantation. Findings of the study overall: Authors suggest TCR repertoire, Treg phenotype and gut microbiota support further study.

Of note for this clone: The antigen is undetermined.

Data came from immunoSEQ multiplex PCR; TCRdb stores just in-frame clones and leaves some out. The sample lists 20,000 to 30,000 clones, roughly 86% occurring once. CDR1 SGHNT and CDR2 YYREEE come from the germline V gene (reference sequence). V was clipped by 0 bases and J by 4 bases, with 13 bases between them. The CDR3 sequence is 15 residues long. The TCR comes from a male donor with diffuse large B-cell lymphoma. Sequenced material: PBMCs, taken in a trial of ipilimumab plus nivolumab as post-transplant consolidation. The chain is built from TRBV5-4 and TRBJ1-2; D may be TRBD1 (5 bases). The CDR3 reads CASSLEQGRGYGYTF. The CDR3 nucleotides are TGTGCCAGCAGCTTGGAGCAGGGTAGGGGCTATGGCTACACCTTC.